This TCR beta chain comes out of a study of identical twins. TCRdb re-derived calls from the 5' RACE reads in MiXCR, one entry per CDR3 protein. The sample shows roughly 260,000 distinct CDR3 sequences, around an eighth of them seen only once. Germline V gene sequence: CDR1 LNHNV, CDR2 YYDKDF (reference sequence). The CDR3 is made up of 12 amino acids. The V gene lost 4 bases and the J gene lost 3 bases, with 7 bases spanning the gap. The TCR was taken from a woman under 30 in good health. V is TRBV15 and J is TRBJ2-7; D is possibly TRBD1 (6 bases). Sequencing was performed on memory (CD45RO+) T cells sorted from blood. CDR3 residues: CATSKQGYEQYF. CDR3 DNA sequence: TGTGCCACCAGCAAACAGGGCTACGAGCAGTACTTC.